This T cell receptor beta chain was found in a study of cytomegalovirus exposure and HLA in healthy donors (dated by TCRdb to between 2016 and 2019). Looking at the study overall: In an earlier analysis of 550 to 750 of the donors, 250 to 350 Gb of sequence data and 100 million or so unique TCR beta sequences from roughly 190 million T cells were reported. The study combined high-throughput TCR immunosequencing, statistical association of individual TCRs with disease status, and machine learning to predict cytomegalovirus infection status. A later analysis re-analyzed previously published TCR beta repertoires from 550 to 700 donors and added high-resolution HLA genotyping to study TCR occurrence patterns. Rather than using new phenotypic data, the later analysis identified candidate immune exposures from TCR beta sequences and from how often those sequences occurred across donors. The study used immunosequencing to profile the T cell repertoires of approximately 640 subjects and linked those repertoires to cytomegalovirus serostatus. Typing coverage varied by locus: roughly 629-630 donors for A, B, C, DRB1 and DQB1; about 520 for DQA1; about 600 for DPA1; approximately 490 for DPB1. To decide whether each TCR beta V gene segment behaved as functional or pseudogenic, an earlier analysis of fewer than 750 of the donors relied on high-throughput TCR beta sequencing. Genome-wide SNP genotypes for about 65% of the 666 donors were used in a later genetic analysis, which treated that subset as a discovery cohort. Every discovery cohort repertoire had been produced on one sequencing platform. A few DR-DQ haplotypes were treated as single units for association and clustering because of strong linkage in the cohort. Besides the first cohort of approximately 670 subjects, a separate validation cohort made up of 120 different subjects was used. Alongside the repertoire data, information on donor age, sex, ethnicity and CMV serostatus was compiled. Across approximately 400 genotyped donors of the cohort, an average of roughly 200,000 unique TCR beta nucleotide sequences per donor were sequenced, and approximately 19% of those sequences were non-productive. An early release that covered approximately 600 HLA-typed donors contained approximately 300 gigabases of sequencing data and 80 million or so unique TCR sequences. Class I and class II HLA loci were covered by the typing at four-digit resolution. The study aimed to test whether cataloging public T cell receptors could reveal signatures of past pathogen exposure. Of the approximately 400 genotyped donors, approximately 81% were placed in the genetic ancestry cluster associated with self-reported Caucasian donors.

Preparation of the library involved the immunoSEQ multiplex PCR assay. The multiplex PCR relied on a mix of 60 forward primers for TCR Vbeta segments and 13 reverse primers for TCR Jbeta segments. The CDR3 region of rearranged TCR beta genes was amplified from genomic DNA by a multiplex PCR assay. The Illumina HiSeq System was used to sequence the amplified TCR beta libraries as 87-base-pair reads. Per the original workflow: In a later analysis, 77 million or so unique TCR beta chains were counted across the 650 to 700 repertoires, and about 9.9 million of these chains were shared by at least two donors. A nearest-neighbor algorithm error-corrected the raw reads and collapsed the reads into unique sequences, merging closely related sequences to remove PCR and sequencing errors. CDR3 sequences were aligned to IMGT reference sequences to assign V, D and J gene segments. For a sequence to be retained, a match of at least six nucleotides was required to both a V gene segment and a J gene segment. A rearrangement counted as productive if the CDR3 had no stop codons and remained in frame with V and J, and every other rearrangement counted as non-productive. Following IMGT convention, CDR3 was defined as the stretch from the second conserved V-encoded cysteine up to the conserved J-encoded phenylalanine. Sequences without an unambiguous match to a single V gene segment were excluded from the earlier analysis of a few hundred of the donors. An earlier analysis of a few hundred of the donors called V segments functional above 56.7% productive rearrangements and segregating when the between-donor standard deviation exceeded 5%. A statistical classification framework was built to diagnose cytomegalovirus status from the catalog of TCR beta chain sequences. In a later analysis, TCR nucleotide sequences were compared against IMGT/GENE-DB human TR gene sequences so that V and J genes could be assigned. The TCRdist pipeline was used in a later analysis to assign CDR3 sequences and most-parsimonious VDJ recombination scenarios. A later analysis defined each TCR beta chain by its CDR3 amino acid sequence plus V-gene family, and excluded reads lacking a unique V-gene family. In a later analysis, several hundred highly shared, low-generation-probability nucleotide sequences were removed to address suspected cross-contamination and a sequencing artifact. A later analysis calculated a clonal expansion index for each public chain from normalized within-repertoire ranks of inferred template counts. In a later analysis, generation probabilities were computed with a VDJ recombination model fitted to out-of-frame rearrangements, and the resulting probabilities were checked against IGoR. In a later analysis, hypergeometric tests were used to score TCR-TCR, TCR-HLA and TCR-CMV co-occurrence, with a repertoire-size bias correction applied to TCR pairs. To estimate false discovery rates, a later analysis permuted the HLA or CMV assignments 20 times. In a later analysis, co-occurring TCRs were grouped using DBSCAN, with TCRdist sequence similarity added in when clustering inside HLA-allele-positive subsets. Repertoires with fewer than 30,000 or more than 120,000 public chains, plus five repertoires with anomalous nucleotide sharing, were excluded from co-occurrence clustering. TCRdb carries this immuneACCESS record with in-frame sequences only. Its versions omit some clonotypes, under half of them owing to an unresolved V gene in the studies checked, with the rest unexplained. V and J calls and clone size are copied from that table; D and trimming were computed from the DNA. This sample gives around 150,000 clones in total; roughly 80% of them show up just once. The ten largest clones represent 3.5% of the sample.

On this clone: Its antigen has not been determined. Nothing much larger sits one base from this clone, and base qualities are not available.

The cohort comprised hundreds of healthy bone marrow donors. At the time of sampling, all cohort members were nominally healthy, though unrecorded immune exposures were likely present. CMV serostatus was recorded as positive for about 310 and negative for about 55% of the 666 cohort members, whereas no CMV serostatus was recorded for the donor in question. A peripheral blood sample was provided by each donor, and peripheral blood mononuclear cells were used for TCR beta sequencing. Genomic DNA was extracted from the blood cell samples with the Qiagen DNeasy Blood Extraction Kit. CDR1 LNHDA and CDR2 SQIVND are derived from the germline V gene (reference sequence). V is shortened by 9 bases, J by 0 bases, and the region joining them spans 10 bases. Measured from the cysteine to the phenylalanine, the CDR3 is 13 residues long. Just the 39-base CDR3 DNA is kept, in frame starting at base 1. Results and caveats for the whole study, not just this receptor: The classifier was reported to diagnose cytomegalovirus status with high specificity and sensitivity in both the original cohort and the validation cohort. A later analysis found that HLA-associated TCR beta chains were more clonally expanded and had lower generation probabilities than equally common non-associated chains. Presence/absence analyses assumed roughly uniform sequencing depth across donors, an assumption that may not hold. The 87-base-pair reads could not distinguish some IMGT-functional V segments, including TRBV6-2 and TRBV6-3, so those segments were excluded. The sequencing pipeline was judged likely to have produced a cluster of highly shared sequence variants as a technical artifact. This cohort had only TCR beta chains sequenced, and the lack of alpha or paired-chain data limited which features could be detected. When HLA alleles, especially DR and DQ, strongly co-occurred, TCR associations were difficult to assign to individual alleles. Several of the top co-occurrence clusters appeared to be linked to parvovirus B19, influenza, CMV and Epstein-Barr virus, according to a later analysis. In a later analysis, 16,951 TCR beta sequences were associated with specific HLA alleles at a false discovery rate of 0.05. V-gene and J-gene trimming of TCR beta chains was associated with a missense DCLRE1C variant in a later genetic analysis, and the association was replicated in an independent cohort. Broadly in line with IMGT annotations, most TCR beta V segments showed up in productive rearrangements about 87% or about 30% of the time in an earlier analysis of several hundred of the donors. Because counts were too low, roughly 16 rarely observed V segments, including chromosome 9 orphons, were excluded from the earlier analysis of about 500 of the donors. A later analysis found that most CMV-associated TCR beta chains appeared HLA-restricted, with HLA associations seemingly driven largely by CMV exposure. The study gave a list of 150 to 200 TCR beta chains associated with cytomegalovirus. Linkage disequilibrium might explain the correlated functional status among segregating V segments, but an unknown experimental factor could not be ruled out. Because some donors lacked HLA typing at each locus, the association tests relied only on the typed subset. A further reported finding was that TCR beta sequences accurately predicted the HLA-A and HLA-B alleles for most subjects in the first cohort. Most TCR sequences were seen in very few donors, while some public TCRs were found in many individuals. The authors suggested that the approach could potentially be generalized to other disease states and immunological phenotypes. CMV serostatus was the only immune exposure information available for the cohort. In a later genetic analysis, fewer N-insertions in productive TCRs were reported among donors in an Asian-associated ancestry cluster than the approximately 630-donor mean. In vitro tests confirmed that a few of the cytomegalovirus-associated TCR beta chains recognize cytomegalovirus antigens. A later analysis found that TCR association rates varied across HLA loci, with DRB1 alleles showing the most associated TCRs and HLA-C alleles the fewest.

Sequenced input: PBMCs. The TCR comes from a human donor in good health. The V gene is TRBV19 and the J gene is TRBJ2-3; the D gene is possibly TRBD2, with 5 bases matching. The CDR3 protein is CASLSESTDTQYF. The bases are TGTGCCAGCCTTAGCGAGAGCACAGATACGCAGTATTTT.